Below are 5 T cell receptor beta chains sequenced from a single sample in a study of cytomegalovirus exposure and HLA in healthy donors. Amplification used 60 Vbeta primers and 13 Jbeta primers. The assay was immunoSEQ multiplex PCR, and TCRdb's table has in-frame clones only and misses some. The data contain 200,000 to 250,000 clones, 60% to 80% of them singletons. The sequencing input was PBMCs. These receptors all stem from a woman in her thirties in good health and CMV-seronegative.

V and J are TRBV21-1 and TRBJ2-5; no check of the table's D call, TRBD1, against the DNA was made. TRBV21-1 is tagged as a pseudogene. CDR3 size: 15 residues. The CDR3 DNA follows: TGTGCCAGCAGCAAAAAAGTCTACAGCCAAGAGACCCAGTACTTC. This translates into CASSKKVYSQETQYF.

The chain employs TRBV7-8 and TRBJ2-3; possibly TRBD1 for D (6 bases). The CDR3 has 15 amino acids. Trimming shortened V by 2 bases and J by 2 bases, and 11 bases separated the two germline ends. Germline V lookup: CDR1 SGHVS, CDR2 FQNEAQ. CDR3 nucleotides: TGTGCCAGCAGCTTACTGGGGGCCTCCACAGATACGCAGTATTTT. Encoded protein: CASSLLGASTDTQYF.

The chain recombines TRBV7-3 with TRBJ2-1, with 8 bases lining up with TRBD2. The ends lost 5 bases at V and 0 bases at J; junction bases unmatched: 12. The germline V gene encodes CDR1 SGHTA and CDR2 FQGTGA. The CDR3 spans 18 residues. CDR3 region: CASSRGGWDQGSYNEQFF. DNA of the CDR3: TGTGCCAGCAGCCGCGGGGGGTGGGACCAAGGCTCCTACAATGAGCAGTTCTTC.

This rearrangement joins TRBV2 to TRBJ2-2; 12 bases are a match to TRBD2. V lost 8 bases, J lost 10 bases, and 8 bases stayed unmatched. Germline-derived CDR1 and CDR2 are SNHLY and FYNNEI. This CDR3 region has 14 residues. The CDR3 nucleotides are TGTGCCAGCTCACTGGGACTAGCGGGCTTGGAGCTGTTTTTT. Translation: CASSLGLAGLELFF.

The J gene is TRBJ1-2, the V gene TRBV25-1; no reliable D call. Per germline, CDR1 MGHDK and CDR2 SYGVNS. This CDR3 contains 12 residues. The V end was cut by 4 bases, the J end by 4 bases, with 7 bases between. In DNA, the CDR3 is TGTGCCAGCAGTGTAGATAGCTATGGCTACACCTTC. It yields the protein CASSVDSYGYTF.